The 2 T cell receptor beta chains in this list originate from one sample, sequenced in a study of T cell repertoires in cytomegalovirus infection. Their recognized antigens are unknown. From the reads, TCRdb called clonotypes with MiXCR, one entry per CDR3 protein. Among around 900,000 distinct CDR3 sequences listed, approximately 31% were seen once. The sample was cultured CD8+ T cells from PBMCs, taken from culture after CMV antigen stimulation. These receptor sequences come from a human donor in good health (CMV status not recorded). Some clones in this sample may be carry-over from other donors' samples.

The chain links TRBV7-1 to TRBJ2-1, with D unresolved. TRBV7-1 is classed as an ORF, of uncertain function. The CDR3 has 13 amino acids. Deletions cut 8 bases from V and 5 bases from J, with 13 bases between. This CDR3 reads CASPTLGDNEQFF. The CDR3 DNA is TGTGCCAGCCCAACACTTGGCGACAATGAGCAGTTCTTC.

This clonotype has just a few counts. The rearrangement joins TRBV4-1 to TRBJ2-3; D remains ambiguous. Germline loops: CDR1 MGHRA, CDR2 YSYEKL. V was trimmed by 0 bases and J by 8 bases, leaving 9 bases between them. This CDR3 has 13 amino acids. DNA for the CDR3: TGCGCCAGCAGCCAAGATCCTCGTGGTACGCAGTATTTT. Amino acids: CASSQDPRGTQYF.